One T cell receptor beta chain is described in this entry. Some clones are missing from TCRdb's copy, which holds only in-frame ones; the method was immunoSEQ multiplex PCR. In the table there are 250,000 to 300,000 clones, 70% to 90% of which are singletons. The trim removed 0 bases at V and 7 bases at J, leaving 8 bases unmatched. Germline V lookup: CDR1 KGHDR, CDR2 SFDVKD. The CDR3 sequence is 16 residues long. These data come from a study of blood T cell repertoires in COVID-19. Whole-study context: From the United States, Italy and Spain came samples of acute and convalescent COVID-19.

Sequencing used peripheral blood. The chain uses TRBV24-1 and TRBJ2-1, with 7 bases identical to TRBD2. This receptor was identified in a woman in her seventies with acute or convalescent COVID-19. This CDR3 reads CATSDLIGGTGNEQFF. The CDR3 DNA is TGTGCCACCAGTGATTTGATCGGGGGGACGGGAAATGAGCAGTTCTTC.